The next 23 T cell receptor beta chains were all read from a single sample in a study of blood T cell repertoires in COVID-19. Some clones are missing from TCRdb's copy, which holds only in-frame ones; the method was immunoSEQ multiplex PCR. The sample gives about 98,000 clones, roughly 86% of which show up once; over 9% is in the top ten. The sample consisted of peripheral blood. Receptor source: a man between 50 and 59 years old with acute or convalescent COVID-19.

V and J are TRBV27 and TRBJ1-2, with 12 bases that match TRBD1. Germline V gene data show CDR1 as MNHEY and CDR2 as SMNVEV (reference sequence). Losses at the gene ends were 3 bases for V and 4 bases for J; bases not matched to a gene: 6. The CDR3 runs 16 residues. The CDR3 coding sequence is TGTGCCAGCAGTTTGTCCGGGACAGGGGGCGCCTATGGCTACACCTTC. This codes for CASSLSGTGGAYGYTF.

The V call is TRBV19, the J call TRBJ1-2; D gene uncertain. The CDR3 is made up of 14 amino acids. In germline, CDR1 is LNHDA, CDR2 SQIVND (reference sequence). Trimming took 0 bases from V and 6 from J, leaving 11 bases between them. The CDR3 coding sequence is TGTGCCAGTAGTATAGATACACGGCTAGATGGCTACACCTTC. This codes for CASSIDTRLDGYTF.

V and J are TRBV6-5 and TRBJ1-5; D may be TRBD1 (6 bases). This CDR3 region has 15 residues. The V gene lost 4 bases and the J gene lost 4 bases, with 14 bases spanning the gap. The V gene's germline CDR1 is MNHEY and CDR2 SVGAGI. The CDR3 DNA reads as TGTGCCAGCAGTTCGGCCTCAGGGGAAAATCAGCCCCAGCATTTT. Its translation: CASSSASGENQPQHF.

The rearrangement joins TRBV7-2 to TRBJ2-5; 9 positions match TRBD2. Looked up from germline, CDR1 is SGHTA and CDR2 is FQGNSA. The CDR3 spans 14 residues. V shed 4 bases and J 2 bases; nucleotides not matched to a gene: 2. The CDR3 region has the DNA TGTGCCAGCAGCTGGACTAGCGAACAAGAGACCCAGTACTTC. Residues: CASSWTSEQETQYF.

J is TRBJ1-2 and V is TRBV6-5; 7 bases line up with TRBD1. Per germline, CDR1 MNHEY and CDR2 SVGAGI. The CDR3 loop spans 14 amino acids. Trimming removed 3 bases from V and 7 bases from J; junction bases left unmatched: 8. CDR3 loop: CASSYSRDSGGYTF. The CDR3 bases are TGTGCCAGCAGTTATTCTAGGGACAGCGGTGGCTACACCTTC.

The J gene is TRBJ1-5, the V gene TRBV7-2, with a tentative D call TRBD1 (5 bases). CDR3 length equals 13 residues. The germline V gene encodes CDR1 SGHTA and CDR2 FQGNSA. V lost 9 bases and J lost 3, with 12 bases in between. Here the CDR3 DNA reads TGTGCCAGTAGTCAGGGTTCCAATCAGCCCCAGCATTTT. This gives the protein CASSQGSNQPQHF.

The chain is built from TRBV27 and TRBJ1-5, with 10 bases matching TRBD1. This CDR3 is 15 amino acids long. The germline gives CDR1 MNHEY, CDR2 SMNVEV (reference sequence). Trimming at V came to 0 bases and at J to 10 bases, leaving 6 bases not matched to a gene. The CDR3, as DNA: TGTGCCAGCAGTTTATCGAGGGACAGGGGAGGTCCCCAGCATTTT. Protein: CASSLSRDRGGPQHF.

This clone was counted once. V is TRBV10-3 and J is TRBJ1-6, with 8 bases identical to TRBD1. This CDR3 is built from 14 residues. Germline CDR1 reads ENHRY; CDR2 reads SYGVKD. V trimming: 3 bases; J trimming: 9 bases; junction bases outside the gene matches: 4. CDR3 sequence: CAISDGQGGSPLHF. The CDR3 DNA sequence: TGTGCCATCAGTGACGGACAGGGCGGTTCACCCCTCCACTTT.

The V and J genes are TRBV24-1 and TRBJ1-1; unclear D gene. The CDR3 contains 17 residues. V was clipped by 2 bases and J by 6 bases, with 21 bases between them. Germline CDR1 reads KGHDR; CDR2 reads SFDVKD. CDR3 sequence (DNA): TGTGCCACCAGTGATTCAGGCGAGACGGCGTCCAGACCTGAAGCTTTCTTT. This translates into CATSDSGETASRPEAFF.

As DNA, the CDR3 is TGTGCCAGCAGCGAAGGACTAGAAAGCCTCTCCTACTACGAGCAGTACTTC. It encodes CASSEGLESLSYYEQYF. The J gene is TRBJ2-7, the V gene TRBV9, with 7 bases that match TRBD2. This CDR3 is 17 amino acids long. Per germline, CDR1 SGDLS and CDR2 YYNGEE. V lost 3 bases, J lost 3 bases, and 15 bases stayed unmatched.

The chain links TRBV7-2 to TRBJ1-1; D unclear. CDR3 size: 13 residues. The germline V gene encodes CDR1 SGHTA and CDR2 FQGNSA. The ends were cut back, 1 base at V and 2 bases at J, with 5 bases in the middle. The CDR3 nucleotides are TGTGCCAGCAGCTTAGGGGCAAACACTGAAGCTTTCTTT. This translates into CASSLGANTEAFF.

As regards this clone: Its ends do not fully match the called genes, so a read error is possible. This rearrangement joins TRBV6-1 to TRBJ1-1; D unclear. The V gene's germline CDR1 is MNHNS and CDR2 SASEGT. The CDR3 sequence is 14 residues long. The CDR3 nucleotides read TGTGCCAGCAGGGAAGGAGGCCGGAACACTGAAGCTTTCTTT. Its translation is CASREGGRNTEAFF.

Of note for this clone: The sample has other DNA sequences that encode this CDR3 too. The chain couples TRBV5-5 to TRBJ2-7; the D is unclear. Germline CDR1 is SGHKS and CDR2 is YYEKEE (reference sequence). Trimming removed 7 bases at V and 0 bases at J, with 14 bases between. The CDR3 has 14 residues. The chain's CDR3 is CASSPSGSSYEQYF. In nucleotides, the CDR3 is TGTGCCAGCTCACCATCAGGAAGCTCCTACGAGCAGTACTTC.

This clone appeared once. J is TRBJ2-2 and V is TRBV7-9; 7 positions agree with TRBD1. V gave up 0 bases and J gave up 0 bases; unmatched junction bases: 4. CDR3 size: 17 residues. Germline loops: CDR1 SEHNR, CDR2 FQNEAQ (reference sequence). CDR3 residues: CASSLAITGANTGELFF. CDR3 nucleotides: TGTGCCAGCAGCTTAGCGATAACAGGGGCGAACACCGGGGAGCTGTTTTTT.

V is TRBV3-1 (or the pseudogene TRBV3-2) and J is TRBJ1-3; 7 nucleotides align to TRBD1. Per the germline V gene, CDR1 is LGHDT and CDR2 is YNNKEL (reference sequence). V was clipped by 4 bases and J by 0 bases; unmatched bases: 9. CDR3 size: 17 residues. The CDR3 region is CASSRASGQFSGNTIYF. DNA for the CDR3: TGTGCCAGCAGCCGGGCTTCGGGACAGTTCTCTGGAAACACCATATATTTT.

The chain employs TRBV5-4 and TRBJ2-7; 13 bases match TRBD2. The CDR3 extends over 17 amino acids. In germline, CDR1 is SGHNT, CDR2 YYREEE (reference sequence). With 7 bases clipped from V and 3 bases from J, the junction kept 13 bases outside the gene matches. CDR3 sequence: CASGVGLAGDPGYEQYF. The CDR3 DNA reads as TGTGCCAGCGGCGTCGGACTAGCGGGAGACCCGGGCTACGAGCAGTACTTC.

This chain links TRBV7-2 with TRBJ1-5; D is unresolved. The CDR3 loop spans 14 amino acids. Trimming removed 2 bases at V and 6 bases at J, with 11 bases between. CDR1 SGHTA and CDR2 FQGNSA come from the germline V gene. The CDR3 DNA sequence: TGTGCCAGCAGCTTAATGGCAGCGAGTCAGCCCCAGCATTTT. It yields the protein CASSLMAASQPQHF.

The rearrangement links TRBV3-1 (or the pseudogene TRBV3-2) to TRBJ1-1; maybe TRBD1 (5 bases). The CDR3 is 13 residues long. Germline CDR1 and CDR2: LGHDT and YNNKEL (reference sequence). V was cut by 0 bases and J by 4 bases, with 6 bases left in between. The CDR3 DNA reads as TGTGCCAGCAGCCAAGAGGGGGGCACTGAAGCTTTCTTT. Its protein is CASSQEGGTEAFF.

V usage is TRBV7-3 and J usage is TRBJ2-3; 10 bases fit TRBD2. The trim removed 2 bases at V and 6 bases at J, leaving 5 bases unmatched. The CDR3 contains 15 residues. In germline, CDR1 is SGHTA, CDR2 FQGTGA. The CDR3 DNA follows: TGTGCCAGCAGCTTAGGGCTAGCGGGAGTTGATACGCAGTATTTT. This encodes CASSLGLAGVDTQYF.

For this clone: At one boundary the junction diverges from the germline segment, which might be a read error. The V call is TRBV5-8, the J call TRBJ2-7; 9 positions match TRBD1. This CDR3 is 15 amino acids long. Germline-derived CDR1 and CDR2 are SGHTS and YDEGEE. The chain's CDR3 is CANSTGQGRGYEQYF. The CDR3 coding sequence is TGTGCCAACAGCACCGGACAGGGGAGGGGGTACGAGCAGTACTTC.

The chain is built from TRBV7-9 and TRBJ1-1; D is possibly TRBD1 (5 bases). V lost 0 bases and J lost 1, with 9 bases in between. The germline gives CDR1 SEHNR, CDR2 FQNEAQ (reference sequence). The CDR3 is 15 residues long. The DNA of the CDR3 is TGTGCCAGCAGCTTAGCCGCGGGGGGGAACACTGAAGCTTTCTTT. Its protein product is CASSLAAGGNTEAFF.

The gene calls are TRBV4-1 and TRBJ1-3; D remains unclear. Germline CDR1 MGHRA, CDR2 YSYEKL. V gave up 0 bases and J gave up 1 base, with 13 bases separating them. CDR3 length: 17 residues. The CDR3 nucleotides are TGCGCCAGCAGCCAAGATCACCCCGACGGGTCTGGAAACACCATATATTTT. Amino acid sequence: CASSQDHPDGSGNTIYF.

The V gene is TRBV12-3 or TRBV12-4, the J gene TRBJ1-1; D is perhaps TRBD1 (6 bases). This CDR3 is built from 13 residues. The germline V and J ends were trimmed by 2 bases and 11 bases, with 15 bases remaining between them. As DNA, the CDR3 is TGTGCCAGCAGTTTACCCGGAGGGAGGGGGGCTTTCTTT. Its protein is CASSLPGGRGAFF.